This T cell receptor (beta chain) came from a study of blood T cell repertoires in COVID-19. Study context: Samples representing acute and convalescent COVID-19 were sourced from the United States, Italy and Spain.

Source study methods: Quantification of nucleated cells was approximated via reference gene primer amplification. Sequencing used immunoSEQ multiplex PCR; TCRdb keeps in-frame clones, though not all of them. The V and J calls and clone size are taken from that table; D and trimming were inferred from the DNA. The sample contains under 300,000 clones, roughly four fifths of which appear only once. Looked up from germline, CDR1 is SGHRS and CDR2 is YFSETQ. V was pared by 3 bases and J by 8 bases, with 4 bases of the junction left unmatched. The CDR3 contains 12 residues. The chain couples TRBV5-1 to TRBJ1-1, with 7 positions matching TRBD1. The TCR was taken from a man aged 25-40 years who had recovered from COVID-19. The sample consisted of peripheral blood. In nucleotides, the CDR3 is TGCGCCAGCAGCTCGGGACAGAAGGAAGCTTTCTTT. Its protein product is CASSSGQKEAFF.